The 21 T cell receptor beta chains listed next were all sequenced from one sample in a study of multiple sclerosis patients with progressive multifocal leukoencephalopathy. Specified time point: about a year of natalizumab therapy. TCRdb's copy holds only in-frame clones and misses some; the assay was immunoSEQ multiplex PCR. This sample yields about 30,000 clones, of which around 89% are seen a single time; approximately 1.3% belongs to the top ten. Sequenced material: PBMCs, taken from a patient treated with natalizumab. These receptors all come from a human donor with multiple sclerosis.

The genes are TRBV5-4 and TRBJ2-7; a possible D gene is TRBD1 (6 bases). The germline CDR1 and CDR2 sequences are SGHNT and YYREEE (reference sequence). This CDR3 is built from 12 residues. Trimming removed 4 bases at V and 2 bases at J, with 7 bases between. CDR3 protein: CASSGGPYEQYF. The CDR3 DNA follows: TGTGCCAGCAGCGGGGGCCCCTACGAGCAGTACTTC.

V gene TRBV10-3 combines with J gene TRBJ1-4, with a possible D match to TRBD1 (5 bases). This CDR3 comprises 13 residues. The V gene lost 0 bases and the J gene lost 12 bases, with 11 bases spanning the gap. The germline CDR1 and CDR2 sequences are ENHRY and SYGVKD. The DNA for the CDR3 is TGTGCCATCAGTGAGTCGAACGGGGCAGAACTGTTTTTT. This codes for CAISESNGAELFF.

J is TRBJ1-5 and V is TRBV4-3; D is undetermined. The CDR3 totals 13 residues. From germline, CDR1 is LGHNA and CDR2 YSLEER. Trimming cost V 0 bases and J 9 bases, with 9 bases left between them. CDR3 protein: CASSQDMDGPQHF. In DNA, the CDR3 is TGCGCCAGCAGCCAAGATATGGACGGGCCCCAGCATTTT.

V and J are TRBV7-7 and TRBJ2-2; 8 bases agree with TRBD1. Looked up from germline, CDR1 is SSHAT and CDR2 is FNYEAQ (reference sequence). CDR3 length: 14 amino acids. The CDR3 DNA reads as TGTGCTAGCGGAACAGGGGGAGGAACCGGGGAGCTGTTTTTT. It yields the protein CASGTGGGTGELFF.

This clone was seen once. The V gene is TRBV30, the J gene TRBJ1-1, with D possibly matching TRBD1 (5 bases). The V end was cut by 5 bases, the J end by 0 bases, with 7 bases between. The CDR3 consists of 12 residues. Per the germline V gene, CDR1 is GTSNPN and CDR2 is SVGIG (reference sequence). The DNA of the CDR3 is TGTGCCTGGGGACACCTGAACACTGAAGCTTTCTTT. It specifies CAWGHLNTEAFF.

The chain is built from TRBV2 and TRBJ1-2; D might be TRBD1 (6 bases). The CDR3 totals 12 residues. V was clipped by 6 bases and J by 7 bases, with 12 bases between them. The germline CDR1 and CDR2 sequences are SNHLY and FYNNEI. The CDR3 bases are TGTGCCAGCAGCAACCAAGGGGGTGGCTACACCTTC. Translated: CASSNQGGGYTF.

The V call is TRBV11-3, the J call TRBJ2-2, with a tentative D call TRBD1 (5 bases). Looked up from germline, CDR1 is SGHNT and CDR2 is YENEEA. Trimming took 5 bases from V and 1 from J, leaving 5 bases between them. This CDR3 is built from 13 residues. The chain's CDR3 is CASSQGNTGELFF. DNA of the CDR3: TGTGCCAGCAGCCAGGGGAACACCGGGGAGCTGTTTTTT.

This chain links TRBV4-1 with TRBJ1-4; no definite D call. The CDR3 totals 15 residues. Germline V CDR1 and CDR2: MGHRA, YSYEKL. V was cut by 4 bases and J by 7 bases, with 16 bases left in between. CDR3 nucleotide sequence: TGCGCCAGCAGCCTCCGGACCGGTGGAGGTGAAAAACTGTTTTTT. It encodes CASSLRTGGGEKLFF.

The genes are TRBV4-2 and TRBJ2-3; TRBD2 matches 11 bases. After removal of 6 bases from V and 3 bases from J, the junction contained 14 bases not matched to a gene. Germline V gene lookup returns CDR1 LGHNA and CDR2 YNFKEQ. The CDR3 runs to 18 residues. The CDR3 region has the DNA TGTGCCAGCAGTTGGGCTAGCGGGGGGTTACGCACGACAGATACGCAGTATTTT. The encoded protein is CASSWASGGLRTTDTQYF.

This chain uses TRBV19 with TRBJ2-7; perhaps TRBD1 as D (5 bases). The V end lost 3 bases, the J end lost 2 bases, and 11 bases lay between the germline ends. The CDR3 is 14 amino acids. CDR1 LNHDA and CDR2 SQIVND come from the germline V gene (reference sequence). The CDR3 DNA reads TGTGCCAGTAGTATCAGGGTACGGGCCTACGAGCAGTACTTC. Its translation: CASSIRVRAYEQYF.

CDR3 amino acids: CASSVLTEAFF. CDR3 nucleotides: TGTGCCAGCAGTGTTCTCACTGAAGCTTTCTTT. This rearrangement joins TRBV2 to TRBJ1-1; no clear D gene. This CDR3 has 11 amino acids. The germline V gene has CDR1 SNHLY and CDR2 FYNNEI. V dropped 4 bases and J dropped 4 bases, with 4 bases sitting between them.

This chain links TRBV19 with TRBJ2-7, with 11 bases aligning to TRBD1. The V gene's germline CDR1 is LNHDA and CDR2 SQIVND (reference sequence). J lost 5 bases, V lost 6 bases, and 9 bases had no gene match. This CDR3 is built from 15 residues. The CDR3 protein is CASSRGQGASDEQYF. For the CDR3, the DNA is TGTGCCAGTAGCCGCGGACAGGGGGCTTCCGACGAGCAGTACTTC.

The chain joins TRBV9 to TRBJ2-7, with no clear D. The V end was cut by 0 bases, the J end by 2 bases, with 9 bases between. This CDR3 region has 14 residues. The germline V gene has CDR1 SGDLS and CDR2 YYNGEE. In DNA, the CDR3 is TGTGCCAGCAGCGTAGGAGGCGCGACCTACGAGCAGTACTTC. Protein sequence: CASSVGGATYEQYF.

The chain links TRBV4-1 to TRBJ1-6; 7 nucleotides line up with TRBD1. J was trimmed by 6 bases and V by 4 bases; bases with no gene match: 12. Per the germline V gene, CDR1 is MGHRA and CDR2 is YSYEKL. The CDR3 extends over 17 amino acids. In DNA form, the CDR3 reads TGCGCCAGCAGCCTTACCGAGACTACAGGGGCTAATTCACCCCTCCACTTT. Translated: CASSLTETTGANSPLHF.

This clone was seen a handful of times. The chain carries TRBV6-5 and TRBJ1-6; D might be TRBD1 (5 bases). Trimming removed 6 bases from V and 10 bases from J, with 13 bases in between. The CDR3 consists of 13 residues. Germline values: CDR1 MNHEY, CDR2 SVGAGI. The CDR3 region is CASRGRDRSPLHF. CDR3 in DNA: TGTGCCAGCAGGGGAAGGGACCGGTCACCCCTCCACTTT.

CDR3 sequence reads: CASSFVGETQYF. DNA of the CDR3: TGTGCCAGCAGCTTCGTAGGAGAGACCCAGTACTTC. The chain employs TRBV13 and TRBJ2-5; D unclear. Germline CDR1 PRHDT, CDR2 FYEKMQ (reference sequence). The CDR3 has 12 residues. Trimming took 3 bases from V and 4 from J, leaving 6 bases between them. Variable domain in full (rest from reference TRBV13 and TRBJ2-5): AAGVIQSPRHLIKEKRETATLKCYPIPRHDTVYWYQQGPGQDPQFLISFYEKMQSDKGSIPDRFSAQQFSDYHSELNMSSLELGDSALYFCASSFVGETQYFGPGTRLLVL.

CDR3 amino acids: CASTDRGQREKLFF. CDR3 nucleotide sequence: TGTGCCAGCACCGACCGGGGGCAGCGTGAAAAACTGTTTTTT. The J gene is TRBJ1-4, the V gene TRBV2; D might be TRBD1 (6 bases). V was shortened by 7 bases and J by 7 bases, with 16 bases between the two germline ends. This CDR3 spans 14 amino acids. Germline V gene data show CDR1 as SNHLY and CDR2 as FYNNEI.

The V gene is TRBV11-2, the J gene TRBJ1-6, with D perhaps matching TRBD1 (5 bases). The CDR3 has 14 amino acids. CDR1 and CDR2 (germline): SGHAT, FQNNGV. V lost 4 bases to trimming and J lost 5 bases, with 9 bases between them. CDR3 bases: TGTGCCAGCAGCTACGGGACCAATAATTCACCCCTCCACTTT. As protein: CASSYGTNNSPLHF.

This clone was seen only a few times. This chain uses TRBV6-6 with TRBJ2-5; TRBD1 is a possible D gene (6 bases). This CDR3 comprises 15 residues. Germline lookup yields CDR1 MNHNY and CDR2 SVGAGI (reference sequence). Trimming took 3 bases from V and 6 from J, leaving 17 bases between them. The CDR3 protein is CASSYETGEVQTQYF. The CDR3, as DNA: TGTGCCAGCAGTTATGAGACAGGAGAGGTGCAGACCCAGTACTTC.

Turning to this clone: Other nucleotide sequences in the sample specify the same CDR3. The chain uses TRBV20-1 and TRBJ1-2, with no clear D. V shed 3 bases and J shed 4 bases, with 6 bases lying between them. The germline gives CDR1 DFQATT, CDR2 SNEGSKA (reference sequence). This CDR3 spans 11 amino acids. The chain's CDR3 is CSASSGYGYTF. The CDR3, as DNA: TGCAGTGCTAGCTCGGGCTATGGCTACACCTTC.

The chain carries TRBV7-8 and TRBJ2-3; TRBD2 matches at 9 bases. Per the germline V gene, CDR1 is SGHVS and CDR2 is FQNEAQ. V shed 6 bases and J 0 bases; nucleotides not matched to a gene: 1. CDR3 length: 14 residues. The CDR3: CASRAGGSTDTQYF. CDR3 nucleotide sequence: TGTGCCAGCAGGGCGGGGGGGAGCACAGATACGCAGTATTTT.